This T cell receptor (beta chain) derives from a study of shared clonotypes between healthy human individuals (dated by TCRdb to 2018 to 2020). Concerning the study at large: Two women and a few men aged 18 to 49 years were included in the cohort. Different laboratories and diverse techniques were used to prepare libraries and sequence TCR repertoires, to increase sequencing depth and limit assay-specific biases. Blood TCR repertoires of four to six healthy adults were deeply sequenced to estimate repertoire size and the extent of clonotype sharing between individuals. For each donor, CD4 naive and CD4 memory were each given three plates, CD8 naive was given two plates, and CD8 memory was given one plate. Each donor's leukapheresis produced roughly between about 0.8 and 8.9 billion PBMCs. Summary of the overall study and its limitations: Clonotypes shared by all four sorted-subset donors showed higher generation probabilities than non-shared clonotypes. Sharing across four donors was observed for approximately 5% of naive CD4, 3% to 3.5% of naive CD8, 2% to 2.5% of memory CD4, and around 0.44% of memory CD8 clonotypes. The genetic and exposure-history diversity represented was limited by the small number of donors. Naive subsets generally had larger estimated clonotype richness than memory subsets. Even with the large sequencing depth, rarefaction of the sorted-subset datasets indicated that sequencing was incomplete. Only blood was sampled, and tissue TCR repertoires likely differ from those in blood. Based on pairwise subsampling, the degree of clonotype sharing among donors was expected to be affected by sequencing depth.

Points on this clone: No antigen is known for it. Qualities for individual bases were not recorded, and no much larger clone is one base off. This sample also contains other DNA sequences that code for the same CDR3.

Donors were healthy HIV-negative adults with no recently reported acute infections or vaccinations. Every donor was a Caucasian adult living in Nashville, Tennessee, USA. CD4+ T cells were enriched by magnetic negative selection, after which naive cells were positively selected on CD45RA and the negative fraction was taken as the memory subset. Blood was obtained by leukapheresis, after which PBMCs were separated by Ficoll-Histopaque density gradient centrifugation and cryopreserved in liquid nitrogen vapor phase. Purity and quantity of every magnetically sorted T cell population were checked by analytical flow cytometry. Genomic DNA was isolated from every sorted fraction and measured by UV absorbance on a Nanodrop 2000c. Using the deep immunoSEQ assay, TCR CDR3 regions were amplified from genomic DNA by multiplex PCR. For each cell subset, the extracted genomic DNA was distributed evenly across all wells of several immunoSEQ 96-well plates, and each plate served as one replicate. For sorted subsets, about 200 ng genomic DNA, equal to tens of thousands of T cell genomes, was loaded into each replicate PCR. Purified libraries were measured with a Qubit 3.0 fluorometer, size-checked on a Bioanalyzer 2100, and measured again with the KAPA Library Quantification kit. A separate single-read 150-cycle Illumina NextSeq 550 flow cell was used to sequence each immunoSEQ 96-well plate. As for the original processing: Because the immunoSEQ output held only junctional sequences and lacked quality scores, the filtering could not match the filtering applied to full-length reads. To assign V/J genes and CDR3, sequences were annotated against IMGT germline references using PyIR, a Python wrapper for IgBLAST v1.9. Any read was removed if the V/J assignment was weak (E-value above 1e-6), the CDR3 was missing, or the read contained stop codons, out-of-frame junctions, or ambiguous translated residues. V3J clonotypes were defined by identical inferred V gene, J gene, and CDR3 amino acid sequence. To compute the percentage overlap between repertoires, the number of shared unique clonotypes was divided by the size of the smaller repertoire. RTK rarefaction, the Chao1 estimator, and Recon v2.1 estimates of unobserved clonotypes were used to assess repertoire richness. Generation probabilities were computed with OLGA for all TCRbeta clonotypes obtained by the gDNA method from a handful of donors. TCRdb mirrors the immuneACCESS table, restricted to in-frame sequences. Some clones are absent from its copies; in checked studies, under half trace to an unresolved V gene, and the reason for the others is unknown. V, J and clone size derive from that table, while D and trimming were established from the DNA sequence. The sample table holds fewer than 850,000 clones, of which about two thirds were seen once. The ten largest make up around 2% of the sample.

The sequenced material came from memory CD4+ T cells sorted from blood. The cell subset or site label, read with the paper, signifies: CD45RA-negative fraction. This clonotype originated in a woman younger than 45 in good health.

Read as DNA, the sequence is TGTGCCAGCAGCTCGGCGGGAGCGGGCGAGACCCAGTACTTC. This encodes CASSSAGAGETQYF. Rearrangement joined TRBV28 to TRBJ2-5; 7 of the junction bases match TRBD2. Inclusive of the bounding cysteine and phenylalanine, the CDR3 is 14 residues long. Here the CDR3 DNA is all that survives: 42 bases in frame from base 1. CDR1 MDHEN and CDR2 SYDVKM were looked up in the germline V gene. V is trimmed back by 6 bases and J by 5 bases, and the junction contains 9 bases that no gene match accounts for.